The 5 T cell receptor beta chains below all came from one sample that was sequenced in a study of blood T cell repertoires in COVID-19. Clones were sequenced by immunoSEQ multiplex PCR, and TCRdb holds only the in-frame ones, with some missing. The sample lists 68,000 or so clones, approximately 90% occurring once. Sequencing was done on a sample of peripheral blood. These receptors were taken from a woman between 65 and 79 years old with acute or convalescent COVID-19.

The CDR3 reads CASSQEPSGLRGEQFF. The CDR3 DNA is TGTGCCAGCAGCCAAGAACCTAGCGGGCTGAGGGGTGAGCAGTTCTTC. The J gene is TRBJ2-1, the V gene TRBV14; TRBD2 matches at 8 bases. The CDR3 consists of 16 residues. Germline V gene lookup returns CDR1 SGHDN and CDR2 FVKESK. V was pared by 0 bases and J by 9 bases, with 10 bases of the junction left unmatched.

The chain carries TRBV7-9 and TRBJ2-7; D is uncertain. This CDR3 is 16 amino acids long. Deletions cut 0 bases from V and 5 bases from J, with 17 bases between. Per the germline V gene, CDR1 is SEHNR and CDR2 is FQNEAQ (reference sequence). The CDR3 DNA reads as TGTGCCAGCAGCTTAGCCACCCCCCAGAACGCACACGAGCAGTACTTC. Amino acid sequence: CASSLATPQNAHEQYF. Drawing the rest from reference TRBV7-9 and TRBJ2-7, the complete variable domain is DTGVSQNPRHKITKRGQNVTFRCDPISEHNRLYWYRQTLGQGPEFLTYFQNEAQLEKSRLLSDRFSAERPKGSFSTLEIQRTEQGDSAMYLCASSLATPQNAHEQYFGPGTRLTVT.

The chain uses TRBV18 and TRBJ2-1, with 8 bases lining up with TRBD2. Losses at the gene ends were 1 base for V and 15 bases for J; bases not matched to a gene: 5. Germline CDR1 and CDR2: KGHSH and LQKENI. This CDR3 comprises 12 residues. The CDR3 nucleotides are TGTGCCAGCTCACCACAAGCGGGGGAAGGGTTCTTC. The encoded protein is CASSPQAGEGFF.

The V gene is TRBV7-9, the J gene TRBJ1-1, with 7 nucleotides matching TRBD1. Germline values: CDR1 SEHNR, CDR2 FQNEAQ (reference sequence). This CDR3 contains 12 residues. J lost 7 bases, V lost 3 bases, and 2 bases had no gene match. The CDR3 nucleotides read TGTGCCAGCAGCTTTTACAGGGGTGAAGCTTTCTTT. Protein sequence: CASSFYRGEAFF.

The V and J genes are TRBV6-6 and TRBJ2-7, with D uncertain. The CDR3 totals 14 residues. The V and J ends lost 4 bases and 0 bases respectively, with 10 bases between them. Germline V CDR1 and CDR2: MNHNY, SVGAGI (reference sequence). The CDR3 bases are TGTGCCAGCAGTTCCCCCGTGAGCTCCTACGAGCAGTACTTC. The encoded protein is CASSSPVSSYEQYF.